These T cell receptor beta chains were read from a single sample in a study of cytomegalovirus exposure and HLA in healthy donors. Data came from immunoSEQ multiplex PCR; TCRdb stores just in-frame clones and leaves some out. Of 65,000 or so clones listed, about 90% are singletons. The sample was PBMCs. These receptors all stem from a woman between 18 and 29 years old in good health and CMV-seronegative. The CDR3 runs from the conserved cysteine through the conserved F or W. D genes are given only for firm matches. Size is stated for part of the rows, as once, few or many counts, or as a class when the clone is expanded.

clone_size	d_call	v_call	cdr3_aa
NA	NA	TRBV7-9	CASSLVGGGPAAEAFF
NA	NA	TRBV18	CASSPPRFATTNEKLFF
NA	NA	TRBV5-6	CASSLQAGDYSNQPQHF
NA	NA	TRBV27	CASSPRLEKETQYF
NA	NA	TRBV15	CATSGLTGTLNTEAFF
NA	TRBD1	TRBV18	CASSPPDRGGYEQYF
few	NA	TRBV28	CASSFRDNPYEQYF
NA	TRBD1	TRBV9	CASSARDRDTGELFF
few	TRBD1	TRBV4-3	CASSLGTGNTEAFF
NA	NA	TRBV7-9	CASSITGSRTEAFF
NA	NA	TRBV18	CASSPTSAFYEQYF
NA	NA	TRBV9	CASSVRDTLNYGYTF
NA	TRBD2	TRBV19	CASAVGTTGQETQYF
NA	TRBD1	TRBV28	CASSSWTGILPGYTF
NA	TRBD2	TRBV7-3	CASSPASGEYNEQFF
NA	TRBD2	TRBV2	CASSSGLAGIQETQYF
NA	TRBD2	TRBV5-4	CASSPGLAGGYSYEQYF
NA	TRBD1	TRBV28	CASRILQGAGNQPQHF
NA	NA	TRBV28	CASSPRGRNTEAFF
NA	NA	TRBV11-2	CASSLGPGKGQPQHF
NA	TRBD1	TRBV5-1	CASSLSPGQATNGYTF
NA	TRBD2	TRBV7-8	CASSPTRTRGAQYF